These T cell receptor beta chains were read from a single sample in a study of identical twins. TCRdb re-derived calls from the 5' RACE reads in MiXCR, one entry per CDR3 protein. The table includes around 500,000 distinct CDR3 sequences, more than 13% detected once. Another study also made use of these data, one on yellow fever vaccine responses in identical twins.

The sequenced material came from CD4+ T cells sorted from blood. These receptors all come from a young woman in good health. The CDR3 runs from the conserved cysteine through the conserved F or W. D genes are given only for firm matches. Only some rows state a clone size, as once, few, many or a class for expanded clones.

clone_size	j_call	v_call	d_call	cdr3_aa	cdr3_nt
few	TRBJ2-2	TRBV5-1	TRBD1	CASSLRVDRVDGELFF	TGCGCCAGCAGCTTGAGGGTGGACAGGGTCGACGGGGAGCTGTTTTTT
NA	TRBJ2-7	TRBV6-2/TRBV6-3	NA	CASRPPGQLYEQYF	TGTGCCAGCAGGCCCCCCGGACAGCTCTACGAGCAGTACTTC
few	TRBJ2-5	TRBV6-5	NA	CASVGRETQYF	TGTGCCAGCGTAGGGCGGGAGACCCAGTACTTC
many	TRBJ2-5	TRBV25-1	TRBD1	CASRGQGQGKTQYF	TGTGCCAGCAGGGGACAGGGACAGGGAAAGACCCAGTACTTC
few	TRBJ2-4	TRBV7-2	NA	CASSLEAGLAKNIQYF	TGTGCCAGCAGCTTAGAGGCGGGGTTAGCCAAAAACATTCAGTACTTC
few	TRBJ2-7	TRBV27	NA	CASSFEGNGNEQYF	TGTGCCAGCAGTTTCGAGGGAAACGGCAACGAGCAGTACTTC
NA	TRBJ2-7	TRBV7-9	NA	CASSLGWFYEQYF	TGTGCCAGCAGCTTAGGATGGTTCTACGAGCAGTACTTC
many	TRBJ2-2	TRBV12-3/TRBV12-4	NA	CASLPSHTGELFF	TGTGCCAGCCTCCCAAGTCACACCGGGGAGCTGTTTTTT
many	TRBJ2-1	TRBV7-2	TRBD2	CASSLVAGGSSYNEQFF	TGTGCCAGCAGCTTAGTAGCGGGAGGGAGCTCCTACAATGAGCAGTTCTTC
NA	TRBJ2-3	TRBV11-3	TRBD2	CASSRTSGSGTDTQYF	TGTGCCAGCAGCAGGACTAGCGGGTCCGGCACAGATACGCAGTATTTT
NA	TRBJ2-1	TRBV20-1	NA	CSASGGRAYNEQFF	TGCAGTGCTAGTGGTGGCAGGGCCTACAATGAGCAGTTCTTC
NA	TRBJ1-2	TRBV25-1	NA	CASGSDYGYTF	TGTGCCAGCGGATCCGACTATGGCTACACCTTC
NA	TRBJ2-7	TRBV28	NA	CASSLRSAGIYEQYF	TGTGCCAGCAGTTTAAGGTCGGCAGGGATTTACGAGCAGTACTTC
few	TRBJ1-2	TRBV6-4	NA	CASRPAGSYGYTF	TGTGCCAGCAGACCCGCAGGCAGCTATGGCTACACCTTC
few	TRBJ2-2	TRBV9	NA	CASSGLREGANTGELFF	TGTGCCAGCAGCGGCCTAAGAGAGGGCGCGAACACCGGGGAGCTGTTTTTT
few	TRBJ2-1	TRBV29-1	TRBD2	CSVVPGLAGNEQFF	TGCAGCGTTGTTCCGGGACTAGCGGGTAATGAGCAGTTCTTC
few	TRBJ2-1	TRBV5-1	NA	CASSPIGPGPYNEQFF	TGCGCCAGCAGCCCCATTGGGCCAGGCCCATACAATGAGCAGTTCTTC
NA	TRBJ2-2	TRBV12-3/TRBV12-4	NA	CASSLDGVLTGELFF	TGTGCCAGCAGTTTAGACGGGGTGCTCACCGGGGAGCTGTTTTTT
NA	TRBJ2-7	TRBV12-3/TRBV12-4	TRBD2	CASARAGGVEQYF	TGTGCCAGTGCCAGAGCGGGAGGGGTCGAGCAGTACTTC
NA	TRBJ2-7	TRBV5-1	NA	CASSPVRGAYEQYF	TGCGCCAGCAGCCCTGTCAGGGGGGCCTACGAGCAGTACTTC
NA	TRBJ1-6	TRBV27	NA	CASSGWGGYNSPLHF	TGTGCCAGCAGTGGGTGGGGCGGATATAATTCACCCCTCCACTTT
few	TRBJ2-5	TRBV6-2/TRBV6-3	NA	CASSSGIGGTQYF	TGTGCCAGCAGTTCGGGTATCGGCGGGACCCAGTACTTC
few	TRBJ2-7	TRBV3-1	TRBD1	CASSQEGQGIYEQYF	TGTGCCAGCAGCCAGGAGGGACAGGGGATCTACGAGCAGTACTTC
few	TRBJ2-1	TRBV9	NA	CASSVGPRASYNEQFF	TGTGCCAGCAGCGTTGGACCCCGGGCCTCCTACAATGAGCAGTTCTTC
NA	TRBJ1-1	TRBV7-9	NA	CASCYADAEAFF	TGTGCCAGCTGCTATGCAGACGCGGAAGCTTTCTTT
few	TRBJ1-1	TRBV5-1	TRBD1	CASSRNGQGPNTEAFF	TGCGCCAGCAGCCGGAATGGACAGGGTCCCAACACTGAAGCTTTCTTT
few	TRBJ2-3	TRBV20-1	NA	CSARAGQGSTDTQYF	TGCAGTGCTAGAGCAGGTCAGGGTAGCACAGATACGCAGTATTTT
NA	TRBJ2-1	TRBV6-5	NA	CASSYTGGSYNEQFF	TGTGCCAGCAGTTACACCGGGGGCTCCTACAATGAGCAGTTCTTC
few	TRBJ2-7	TRBV20-1	TRBD1	CSARDKPQGAHEQYF	TGCAGTGCTAGAGATAAACCTCAGGGGGCCCACGAGCAGTACTTC
NA	TRBJ2-2	TRBV7-3	NA	CASSPIRSGELFF	TGTGCCAGCAGCCCGATCAGATCCGGGGAGCTGTTTTTT
NA	TRBJ2-3	TRBV9	TRBD2	CASSVGASGGYTDTQYF	TGTGCCAGCAGCGTAGGGGCTAGCGGGGGCTACACAGATACGCAGTATTTT
few	TRBJ1-1	TRBV20-1	NA	CRVSGTEAFF	TGCAGGGTGAGCGGCACTGAAGCTTTCTTT
few	TRBJ2-3	TRBV4-3	NA	CASSPSLKGVTQYF	TGCGCCAGCAGCCCTTCCCTTAAGGGGGTGACGCAGTATTTT
NA	TRBJ2-7	TRBV4-3	TRBD2	CASSQEGLNHEQYF	TGCGCCAGCAGCCAAGAGGGACTAAACCACGAGCAGTACTTC
few	TRBJ2-7	TRBV28	TRBD1	CASTEGQASYEQYF	TGTGCCAGCACCGAAGGACAGGCTTCCTACGAGCAGTACTTC
few	TRBJ2-1	TRBV21-1	NA	CASSKLLASGSGNEQFF	TGTGCCAGCAGCAAATTATTGGCTAGCGGGAGTGGGAATGAGCAGTTCTTC
few	TRBJ2-7	TRBV9	TRBD1	CASSATGEYEQYF	TGTGCCAGCAGTGCGACAGGGGAATACGAGCAGTACTTC
NA	TRBJ2-3	TRBV7-9	TRBD1	CASSSSLGTGFEDTQYF	TGTGCCAGCAGCTCTTCCCTGGGGACAGGGTTCGAGGATACGCAGTATTTT
many	TRBJ2-2	TRBV29-1	NA	CSVERQGTGELFF	TGCAGCGTTGAAAGGCAGGGTACCGGGGAGCTGTTTTTT
many	TRBJ2-2	TRBV15	NA	CATSRDRVGELFF	TGTGCCACCAGCAGAGATAGGGTCGGGGAGCTGTTTTTT
few	TRBJ1-1	TRBV3-1	NA	CASSQTPGAAGKNTEAFF	TGTGCCAGCAGCCAAACTCCTGGGGCAGCAGGCAAGAACACTGAAGCTTTCTTT
NA	TRBJ2-2	TRBV2	TRBD1	CASTDRPNTGELFF	TGTGCCAGCACGGACAGGCCAAACACCGGGGAGCTGTTTTTT
NA	TRBJ1-6	TRBV2	NA	CASRTGEVTSPHHF	TGTGCCAGCAGGACGGGAGAAGTAACTTCACCCCACCACTTT
many	TRBJ1-4	TRBV15	NA	CATSDPGRGEKLFF	TGTGCCACCAGCGATCCAGGGCGGGGTGAAAAACTGTTTTTT
few	TRBJ2-1	TRBV4-3	NA	CASSQDIYREQFF	TGCGCCAGCAGCCAAGATATATACCGGGAGCAGTTCTTC
NA	TRBJ2-1	TRBV28	NA	CASSLPFYEQFF	TGTGCCAGCAGCCTCCCCTTCTATGAGCAGTTCTTC
NA	TRBJ2-7	TRBV6-2/TRBV6-3	TRBD2	CASTLGTRIYEQYF	TGTGCCAGCACCCTGGGGACTAGGATCTACGAGCAGTACTTC